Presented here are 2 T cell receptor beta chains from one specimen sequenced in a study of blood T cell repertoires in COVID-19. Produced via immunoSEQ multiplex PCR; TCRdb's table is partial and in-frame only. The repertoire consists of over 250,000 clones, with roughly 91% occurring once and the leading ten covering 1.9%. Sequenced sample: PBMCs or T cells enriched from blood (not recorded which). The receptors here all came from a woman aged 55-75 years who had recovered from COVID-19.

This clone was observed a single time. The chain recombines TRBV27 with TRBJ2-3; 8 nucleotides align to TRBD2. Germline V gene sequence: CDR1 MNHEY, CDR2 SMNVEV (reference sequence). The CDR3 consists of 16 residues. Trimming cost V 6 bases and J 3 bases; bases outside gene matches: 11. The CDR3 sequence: CASRPILRGVTDTQYF. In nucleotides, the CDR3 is TGTGCCAGCAGGCCGATTCTGCGGGGGGTGACAGATACGCAGTATTTT.

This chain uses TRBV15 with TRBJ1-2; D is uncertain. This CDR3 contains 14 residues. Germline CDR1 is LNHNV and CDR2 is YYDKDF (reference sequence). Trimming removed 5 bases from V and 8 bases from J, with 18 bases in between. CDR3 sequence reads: CATSRIQAPAGYTF. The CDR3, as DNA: TGTGCCACCAGCCGCATCCAGGCCCCCGCGGGCTACACCTTC.